Sequencing of this TCR beta chain was carried out in a study of T-cell memory formation after mild COVID-19. Study summary: Largely donor-specific sequence clusters came from a couple of donors.

Points from the study as a whole: Cross-reactive memory seemingly joined, as some responding clones were found in pre-infection memory.

Comment on this clonotype: Its antigen is still unknown.

It was 5'RACE with constant-segment primers that produced the TCR alpha and TCR beta cDNA libraries, which carried sample barcodes and UMIs. Using its own MiXCR run on the 5' RACE reads, TCRdb lists one record per CDR3 protein. The repertoire includes under 450,000 distinct CDR3 sequences, 20% to 25% of them detected once, and roughly a fifth sits in the top ten. The sample comprised PBMCs or a T cell subset sorted from them (not recorded which). The TCR sequence derives from a young man who had mild COVID-19 (a few samples of this study predate the infection). Cell type and time point are not known.

CDR3 nucleotides: TGTGCCAGCAGCTTAAATGCCGGGGGAGATGAGCAGTTCTTC. This codes for CASSLNAGGDEQFF. This chain uses TRBV7-3 with TRBJ2-1; D is perhaps TRBD2 (6 bases). The ends were cut back, 1 base at V and 8 bases at J, with 12 bases in the middle. CDR1 and CDR2 from the germline V gene are SGHTA and FQGTGA. The CDR3 length is 14 residues.